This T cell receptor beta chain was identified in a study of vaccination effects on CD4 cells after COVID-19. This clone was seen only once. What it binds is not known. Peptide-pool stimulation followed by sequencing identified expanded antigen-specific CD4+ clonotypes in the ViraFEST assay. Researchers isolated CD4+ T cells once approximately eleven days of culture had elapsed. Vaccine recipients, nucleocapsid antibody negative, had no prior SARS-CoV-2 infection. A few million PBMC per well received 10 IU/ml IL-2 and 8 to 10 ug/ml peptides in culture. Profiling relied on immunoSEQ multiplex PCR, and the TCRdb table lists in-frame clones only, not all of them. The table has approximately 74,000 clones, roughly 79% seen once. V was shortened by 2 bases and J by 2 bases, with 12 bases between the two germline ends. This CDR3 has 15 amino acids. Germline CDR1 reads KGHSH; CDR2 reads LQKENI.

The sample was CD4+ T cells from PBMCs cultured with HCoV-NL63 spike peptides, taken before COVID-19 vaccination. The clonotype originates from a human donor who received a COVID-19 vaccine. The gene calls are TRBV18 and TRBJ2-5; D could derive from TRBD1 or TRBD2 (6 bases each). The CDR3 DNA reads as TGTGCCAGCTCACCATTTGAGGGGGGTCAAGAGACCCAGTACTTC. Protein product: CASSPFEGGQETQYF.